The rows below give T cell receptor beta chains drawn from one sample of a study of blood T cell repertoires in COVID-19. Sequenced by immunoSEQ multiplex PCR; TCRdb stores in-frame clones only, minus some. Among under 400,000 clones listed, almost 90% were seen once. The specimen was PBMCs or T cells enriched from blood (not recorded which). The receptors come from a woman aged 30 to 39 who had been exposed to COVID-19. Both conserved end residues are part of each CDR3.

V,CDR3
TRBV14,CASRQTGTGVRNTEAFF
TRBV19,CASRSGTGAYGYTF
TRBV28,CASIGGLADYEQYF
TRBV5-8,CASPLDRAAPEQYF
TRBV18,CASSPLDRPLMNTEAFF
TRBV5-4,CASSLGHSGRLSYEQYF
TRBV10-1,CASSETRGGTDTQYF
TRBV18,CASSPPGQGTYEQYF
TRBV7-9,CASSAHQWIAEQYF
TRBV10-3,CAISESGQGLTNYGYTF
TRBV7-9,CASRLHRQGFSYHGYTF